The 15 T cell receptor beta chains listed next were all sequenced from one sample in a study of blood T cells in healthy people across ages. Through a sample-barcoded 5' primer and a J-beta primer mix, a second PCR was run for about 7 to 12 cycles. TCRdb re-called the 5' RACE reads through MiXCR, storing one row per CDR3 protein. The sample lists some 780,000 distinct CDR3 sequences, approximately 60% occurring once. Specimen: blood. The origin of the receptors is a man aged 40-55 years in good health.

This clonotype was counted a few times. The chain's CDR3 is CASSLMQGRKETQYF. The DNA for the CDR3 is TGTGCCAGCAGTTTAATGCAGGGTAGGAAGGAGACCCAGTACTTC. The chain has TRBV27 and TRBJ2-7, with D possibly being TRBD1 (5 bases). The J call may be incorrect, as the DNA end agrees better with TRBJ2-5. Germline V CDR1 and CDR2: MNHEY, SMNVEV (reference sequence). The CDR3 contains 15 residues.

This chain joins TRBV7-3 and TRBJ2-2; 9 bases map to TRBD2. Germline CDR1 and CDR2: SGHTA and FQGTGA. The CDR3 totals 19 residues. With 5 bases clipped from V and 0 bases from J, the junction kept 13 bases outside the gene matches. The CDR3 nucleotides read TGTGCCAGCAGCCCGCCGGGAAGGCGGGGGGGTTCGAACACCGGGGAGCTGTTTTTT. Protein product: CASSPPGRRGGSNTGELFF.

This clonotype was counted a few times. The rearrangement uses TRBV12-3 or TRBV12-4 and TRBJ2-1, with 9 bases lining up with TRBD2. The CDR3 length is 16 residues. The V segment lost 5 bases and the J segment 3 bases; nucleotides outside the gene matches: 8. The CDR3, as DNA: TGTGCCAGCAGTACCTTAGCGGGAGTCCACTACAATGAGCAGTTCTTC. Translating it yields CASSTLAGVHYNEQFF.

The chain joins TRBV5-1 to TRBJ2-1, with D unresolved. CDR3 length equals 16 residues. Trimming pared 4 bases from V and 0 bases from J, leaving 14 bases between. Per the germline V gene, CDR1 is SGHRS and CDR2 is YFSETQ. The CDR3 spells CASSPIGRSSYNEQFF. The CDR3 DNA follows: TGCGCCAGCAGCCCGATTGGTAGAAGCTCCTACAATGAGCAGTTCTTC.

The rearrangement joins TRBV7-3 to TRBJ2-3, with TRBD1 matching over 7 bases. Germline V gene data show CDR1 as SGHTA and CDR2 as FQGTGA. Trimming removed 5 bases from V and 2 bases from J; junction bases left unmatched: 7. This CDR3 is 15 amino acids long. CDR3 nucleotides: TGTGCCAGCAGCGAACAGGGGTCCCCCACAGATACGCAGTATTTT. It is translated as CASSEQGSPTDTQYF.

This clonotype was counted a few times. CDR3 protein: CASSFGLNSYNEQFF. CDR3 DNA: TGTGCCAGCAGTTTCGGGCTTAACTCCTACAATGAGCAGTTCTTC. The rearrangement links TRBV28 to TRBJ2-1; D remains unclear. Trimming cost V 3 bases and J 0 bases, with 9 bases left between them. There are 15 residues in the CDR3. Germline loops: CDR1 MDHEN, CDR2 SYDVKM.

The chain recombines TRBV6-6 with TRBJ1-6, with D possibly TRBD1 on 5 matching bases. The CDR3 runs to 17 residues. Germline assignment: CDR1 MNHNY and CDR2 SVGAGI (reference sequence). The ends were cut back, 2 bases at V and 7 bases at J, with 18 bases in the middle. CDR3 DNA: TGTGCCAGCAGTTACCTATCACCTAGGAGGGACAATTCACCCCTCCACTTT. The encoded protein is CASSYLSPRRDNSPLHF.

This chain uses TRBV20-1 with TRBJ1-2; D is uncertain. This CDR3 contains 14 residues. The germline V and J ends were trimmed by 2 bases and 2 bases, with 12 bases remaining between them. The V gene's germline CDR1 is DFQATT and CDR2 SNEGSKA (reference sequence). The CDR3 here is CSARNFLLNYGYTF. The CDR3 coding sequence is TGCAGTGCTAGAAACTTCCTGCTGAACTATGGCTACACCTTC.

This clonotype was seen only a few times. The rearrangement uses TRBV12-3 or TRBV12-4 and TRBJ1-2, with 12 bases fitting TRBD1. Germline trimming cut 5 bases from V and 8 bases from J; bases unmatched to any gene: 3. CDR3 length equals 13 residues. CDR3 sequence (DNA): TGTGCCAGCAGTGGGACAGGGGGCCGGGGCTACACCTTC. It is translated as CASSGTGGRGYTF.

The chain uses TRBV6-5 and TRBJ2-1; TRBD1 or TRBD2 may be the D gene (6 bases each). Germline assignment: CDR1 MNHEY and CDR2 SVGAGI. Between the trimmed V and J ends, which lost 3 bases and 5 bases, there was a span of 17 bases. The CDR3 runs to 16 residues. CDR3 DNA sequence: TGTGCCAGCAGTTATGGGGGGCTTGGGGTAAACAATGAGCAGTTCTTC. Encoded protein: CASSYGGLGVNNEQFF.

This clonotype was seen more than once but under ten times. This rearrangement joins TRBV15 to TRBJ2-4; D call uncertain. This CDR3 is 16 amino acids long. Germline-derived CDR1 and CDR2 are LNHNV and YYDKDF (reference sequence). V lost 1 base, J lost 2 bases, and 12 bases lay in between. Here the CDR3 DNA reads TGTGCCACCAGCAGAGTTAGGGAAGGTCCCAAAAACATTCAGTACTTC. Protein product: CATSRVREGPKNIQYF. Full variable domain (rest looked up from reference TRBV15 and TRBJ2-4): DAMVIQNPRYQVTQFGKPVTLSCSQTLNHNVMYWYQQKSSQAPKLLFHYYDKDFNNEADTPDNFQSRRPNTSFCFLDIRSPGLGDTAMYLCATSRVREGPKNIQYFGAGTRLSVL.

The CDR3 reads CASSPRDPGANVLTF. For the CDR3, the DNA is TGTGCCAGCAGCCCGAGGGACCCTGGGGCCAACGTCCTGACTTTC. J is TRBJ2-6 and V is TRBV3-1, with D perhaps being TRBD1 or TRBD2 (5 bases each). Per germline, CDR1 LGHDT and CDR2 YNNKEL (reference sequence). The V gene lost 4 bases and the J gene lost 2 bases, with 9 bases spanning the gap. The CDR3 contains 15 residues.

V usage is TRBV5-4 and J usage is TRBJ2-5, with D possibly TRBD1 on 5 matching bases. CDR3 length: 15 amino acids. V lost 5 bases, J lost 2 bases, and 16 bases lay in between. Germline V lookup: CDR1 SGHNT, CDR2 YYREEE (reference sequence). CDR3 coding DNA: TGTGCCAGCAGTTCGGACCAGGGTAGACAAGAGACCCAGTACTTC. This translates into CASSSDQGRQETQYF.

The table lists this clonotype with a few counts. The gene calls are TRBV5-5 and TRBJ2-1; a weak D match, TRBD1 (6 bases). V lost 5 bases and J 4 bases, leaving 16 bases between the germline ends. This CDR3 is 15 amino acids long. Looked up from germline, CDR1 is SGHKS and CDR2 is YYEKEE (reference sequence). CDR3 in DNA: TGTGCCAGCAGTTACAGCCGGGACACTTACAATGAGCAGTTCTTC. It codes for CASSYSRDTYNEQFF.

The sample holds a few counts of this clonotype. The genes are TRBV15 and TRBJ2-7; D might be TRBD1 (6 bases). Trimming removed 8 bases at V and 0 bases at J, with 14 bases between. This CDR3 contains 14 residues. Germline V gene sequence: CDR1 LNHNV, CDR2 YYDKDF (reference sequence). The CDR3 DNA is TGTGCCACCTCAGTCAGGGGAACCTCCTACGAGCAGTACTTC. It specifies CATSVRGTSYEQYF.